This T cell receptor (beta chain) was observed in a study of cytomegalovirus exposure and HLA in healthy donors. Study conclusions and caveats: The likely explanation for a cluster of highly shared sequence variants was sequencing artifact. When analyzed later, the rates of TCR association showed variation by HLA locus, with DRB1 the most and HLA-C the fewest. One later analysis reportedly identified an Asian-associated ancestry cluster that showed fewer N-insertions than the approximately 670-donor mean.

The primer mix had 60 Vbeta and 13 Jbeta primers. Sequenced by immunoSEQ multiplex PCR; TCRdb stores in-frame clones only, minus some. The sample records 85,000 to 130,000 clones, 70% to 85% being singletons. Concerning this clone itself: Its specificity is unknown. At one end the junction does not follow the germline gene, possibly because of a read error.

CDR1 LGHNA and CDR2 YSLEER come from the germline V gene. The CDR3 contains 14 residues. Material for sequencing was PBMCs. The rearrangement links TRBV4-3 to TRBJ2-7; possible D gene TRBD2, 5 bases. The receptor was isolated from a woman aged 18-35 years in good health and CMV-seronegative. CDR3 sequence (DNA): TGCGCCAGCAGCCAAGCTCATTCGGGGTACGGGCAGTACTTC. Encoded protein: CASSQAHSGYGQYF.